This T cell receptor (beta chain) originates from a study of blood T cell repertoires in COVID-19. Study information: Some COVID-19 samples were acute and others convalescent; all came from the United States, Italy and Spain.

The length of the CDR3 is 17 residues. In germline, CDR1 is SGHAT, CDR2 FQNNGV. J lost 1 base, V lost 5 bases, and 11 bases had no gene match. TCRdb keeps only in-frame clones here, not all; method: immunoSEQ multiplex PCR. Counted here are over 200,000 clones, around 90% occurring once; the ten biggest clones make up around 3.7%. The chain has TRBV11-2 and TRBJ2-3; 8 nucleotides agree with TRBD2. Sequenced: PBMCs or T cells enriched from blood (not recorded which). The TCR comes from a woman younger than 45 who had been exposed to COVID-19. CDR3 residues: CASSPVSGGFGTDTQYF. Here the CDR3 DNA reads TGTGCCAGCAGCCCGGTGTCGGGAGGGTTTGGCACAGATACGCAGTATTTT.